The rows below give T cell receptor beta chains drawn from one sample of a study of breast tumors, draining lymph nodes, adjacent tissues. One entry per CDR3 protein results from TCRdb running MiXCR on the multiplex PCR reads. Found here are fewer than 90,000 distinct CDR3 sequences, approximately 30% of them singletons; the top ten hold roughly 7.3%. The sample taken for sequencing was axillary lymph node tissue. The origin of the receptors is a female donor with breast cancer. Some clones in this sample may be carry-over from other donors' samples. CDR3s include the opening cysteine and the closing phenylalanine or tryptophan. The order of the fields is D gene, J gene, clone size, V gene, CDR3 protein, CDR3 DNA. A D gene is named only where the DNA matches it firmly. Clone size is stated in some rows and not others, as once, few, many or a class when expanded.

>TRBD1|TRBJ2-1|many|TRBV6-2/TRBV6-3
CASSLGQGPYNEQFF
TGTGCCAGCAGTTTGGGACAGGGGCCCTACAATGAGCAGTTCTTC
>.|TRBJ2-6|.|TRBV7-3
CASSTDSSGANVLTF
TGTGCCAGCAGCACCGACAGCTCTGGGGCCAACGTCCTGACTTTC
>.|TRBJ2-1|many|TRBV7-6
CASSLGNLYEQFF
TGTGCCAGCAGCTTAGGGAACCTATATGAGCAGTTCTTC
>TRBD1|TRBJ2-5|.|TRBV20-1
CSASSPRQGLLETQYF
TGCAGTGCCAGCTCACCACGACAGGGGCTTTTGGAGACCCAGTACTTC
>.|TRBJ1-6|many|TRBV7-6
CASSLGVGSPLHF
TGTGCCAGCAGCTTAGGTGTGGGGTCACCCCTCCACTTT
>.|TRBJ2-2|many|TRBV12-5
CASRKEIATGELFF
TGTGCTAGTAGGAAAGAAATAGCCACCGGGGAGCTGTTTTTT
>.|TRBJ2-3|many|TRBV7-8
CASSLFTDTQYF
TGTGCCAGCAGCTTATTTACAGATACGCAGTATTTT
>TRBD1|TRBJ2-1|many|TRBV5-1
CASSLSLRTGSGEQFF
TGCGCCAGCAGTTTATCCCTCCGGACAGGGTCGGGTGAGCAGTTCTTC
>.|TRBJ2-7|.|TRBV2
CASSLPNSYEQYF
TGTGCCAGTTCGCTTCCCAATAGCTACGAGCAGTACTTC
>.|TRBJ1-2|many|TRBV30
CAWSVNSQTYGYTF
TGTGCCTGGAGTGTTAACAGCCAGACCTATGGCTACACCTTC
>.|TRBJ2-3|many|TRBV4-2
CASSQDLRGSELGDTQYF
TGTGCCAGCAGCCAAGATCTTCGAGGGTCGGAGCTCGGGGATACGCAGTATTTT
>TRBD1|TRBJ2-1|many|TRBV7-3
CASSRGYGTDEQFF
TGTGCCAGTTCCAGGGGGTACGGGACGGATGAGCAGTTCTTC
>.|TRBJ2-5|many|TRBV5-6
CASSGGTGTAGTQYF
TGTGCCAGCAGCGGCGGGACCGGGACAGCGGGGACCCAGTACTTC
>.|TRBJ1-2|many|TRBV29-1
CSVYGTPGYTF
TGCAGCGTGTACGGGACACCCGGCTACACCTTC
>.|TRBJ1-2|many|TRBV5-6
CASSSRTASRIGGYTF
TGTGCCAGCAGCTCCAGGACAGCATCTCGGATCGGTGGCTACACCTTC
>.|TRBJ2-6|many|TRBV12-3/TRBV12-4
CASTFLAGANVLTF
TGTGCCAGCACTTTCCTGGCTGGGGCCAACGTCCTGACTTTC
>TRBD1|TRBJ1-1|.|TRBV14
CASSQEGSRGRGAFF
TGTGCCAGCAGCCAAGAGGGGAGCAGGGGGCGCGGAGCTTTCTTT
>TRBD1|TRBJ1-6|.|TRBV4-3
CASSQKTDRGPSPLHF
TGCGCCAGCAGCCAAAAAACGGACAGGGGGCCTTCACCCCTCCACTTT
>TRBD2|TRBJ2-7|medium-sized|TRBV20-1
CSASSAGGPTYEQYF
TGCAGTGCTAGTTCCGCGGGAGGGCCTACGTACGAGCAGTACTTC
>.|TRBJ2-7|.|TRBV29-1
CSVTRDTCEQCF
TGCAGCGTTACTAGGGACACCTGCGAGCAGTGCTTC
>.|TRBJ2-3|many|TRBV14
CASSQYADTQYF
TGTGCCAGCAGCCAATATGCAGATACGCAGTATTTT
>.|TRBJ2-1|many|TRBV7-2
CASSLRGNEQFF
TGTGCCAGCAGCTTAAGGGGCAATGAGCAGTTCTTC
>TRBD2|TRBJ2-2|many|TRBV12-3/TRBV12-4
CASRSGSRTGELFF
TGTGCCAGCAGAAGCGGGAGTCGGACCGGGGAGCTGTTTTTT
>.|TRBJ1-4|many|TRBV20-1
CSARGVRRWEKLFF
TGCAGTGCTAGAGGCGTTAGACGTTGGGAAAAACTGTTTTTT
>.|TRBJ2-5|many|TRBV5-6
CASSLDRRRETQYF
TGTGCCAGCAGCTTGGACAGAAGGAGGGAGACCCAGTACTTC